This entry concerns a single T cell receptor beta chain. The data derive from a study of blood T cell repertoires in COVID-19. V gave up 5 bases and J gave up 2 bases; unmatched junction bases: 4. The V gene's germline CDR1 is SEHNR and CDR2 FQNEAQ (reference sequence). This CDR3 spans 14 amino acids. Profiled with immunoSEQ multiplex PCR; TCRdb holds only in-frame clones, not every one. The sample shows about 100,000 clones, approximately 93% of them seen only once. This sequence originates from a man aged 50-59 years with active COVID-19. The J gene is TRBJ1-1, the V gene TRBV7-9; 8 bases are a match to TRBD1. The specimen sequenced was peripheral blood. CDR3 nucleotide sequence: TGTGCCAGCAGCGAACAGGGGGGCAACACTGAAGCTTTCTTT. This encodes CASSEQGGNTEAFF.